The 21 T cell receptor beta chains given below trace back to one sample, sequenced in a study of blood T cell repertoires in COVID-19. TCRdb keeps only in-frame clones here, not all; method: immunoSEQ multiplex PCR. The sample includes around 130,000 clones, under 90% of them seen just once. Specimen: peripheral blood. These receptor sequences come from a woman between 65 and 79 years old with acute or convalescent COVID-19.

The CDR3 is CASSLDRGVRAKNIQYF. The CDR3 nucleotides read TGTGCCAGCAGCTTAGACAGGGGGGTTAGGGCCAAAAACATTCAGTACTTC. The chain recombines TRBV7-2 with TRBJ2-4; 8 nucleotides align to TRBD1. The CDR3 has 17 amino acids. Losses at the gene ends were 1 base for V and 1 base for J; bases not matched to a gene: 6. Looked up from germline, CDR1 is SGHTA and CDR2 is FQGNSA.

CDR3 in amino acids: CASSNTRQVDTEAFF. The DNA for the CDR3 is TGTGCCAGCAGTAATACCCGACAGGTTGACACTGAAGCTTTCTTT. The gene calls are TRBV2 and TRBJ1-1; TRBD1 is a possible D gene (6 bases). The CDR3 is made up of 15 amino acids. The V end lost 5 bases, the J end lost 3 bases, and 16 bases lay between the germline ends. Germline lookup yields CDR1 SNHLY and CDR2 FYNNEI.

The chain has TRBV27 and TRBJ1-6; D call uncertain. Germline V CDR1 and CDR2: MNHEY, SMNVEV (reference sequence). The CDR3 totals 16 residues. Trimming took 3 bases from V and 4 from J, leaving 13 bases between them. The chain's CDR3 is CASSLEALGYNSPLHF. Here the CDR3 DNA reads TGTGCCAGCAGTTTGGAGGCACTCGGTTATAATTCACCCCTCCACTTT.

CDR3 loop: CATSREPAQVNQPQHF. The CDR3, as DNA: TGTGCCACCAGCAGAGAACCGGCGCAGGTCAATCAGCCCCAGCATTTT. The chain uses TRBV15 and TRBJ1-5, with unresolved D. The CDR3 contains 16 residues. V gave up 0 bases and J gave up 3 bases, with 12 bases separating them. Germline CDR1 LNHNV, CDR2 YYDKDF (reference sequence).

This chain joins TRBV10-3 and TRBJ1-2; D uncertain. This CDR3 spans 12 amino acids. The germline gives CDR1 ENHRY, CDR2 SYGVKD. V was shortened by 0 bases and J by 9 bases, with 8 bases between the two germline ends. The CDR3 DNA reads TGTGCCATCAGTGAGTCACAGTCCCGCTACACCTTC. Translating it yields CAISESQSRYTF.

The chain combines TRBV6-6 with TRBJ1-4, with TRBD1 matching over 8 bases. The CDR3 totals 14 residues. The germline gives CDR1 MNHNY, CDR2 SVGAGI (reference sequence). Trimming removed 6 bases from V and 8 bases from J; junction bases left unmatched: 8. CDR3 sequence (DNA): TGTGCCAGCAGCCATGGACAGGGAGTCGAAAAACTGTTTTTT. This encodes CASSHGQGVEKLFF.

This chain links TRBV25-1 with TRBJ1-6, with 9 bases lining up with TRBD1. This CDR3 has 15 amino acids. Germline V gene data show CDR1 as MGHDK and CDR2 as SYGVNS. The V and J ends lost 2 bases and 7 bases, in that order; junction bases with no gene match: 3. CDR3 loop: CASSETGTGNSPLHF. In DNA form, the CDR3 reads TGTGCCAGCAGTGAAACCGGGACAGGGAATTCACCCCTCCACTTT.

The genes are TRBV7-2 and TRBJ1-1, with 8 bases fitting TRBD1. The V gene end was trimmed by 5 bases and the J gene end by 2 bases; junction bases not matched to a gene: 1. This CDR3 is built from 13 residues. Germline loops: CDR1 SGHTA, CDR2 FQGNSA. The CDR3 loop reads CASSGQGNTEAFF. The CDR3 DNA is TGTGCCAGCAGCGGACAGGGTAACACTGAAGCTTTCTTT.

The chain employs TRBV27 and TRBJ1-4, with TRBD1 matching over 9 bases. This CDR3 is 14 amino acids long. The junction had 5 bases not matched to a gene; V was cut back by 9 bases and J by 3 bases. The V gene's germline CDR1 is MNHEY and CDR2 SMNVEV (reference sequence). CDR3 coding DNA: TGTGCCAGTTACAGGGGGCGCTCTAATGAAAAACTGTTTTTT. It specifies CASYRGRSNEKLFF. Using reference TRBV27 and TRBJ1-4 for the parts outside the CDR3, the full variable domain is EAQVTQNPRYLITVTGKKLTVTCSQNMNHEYMSWYRQDPGLGLRQIYYSMNVEVTDKGDVPEGYKVSRKEKRNFPLILESPSPNQTSLYFCASYRGRSNEKLFFGSGTQLSVL.

This clone was observed a handful of times. The chain uses TRBV7-9 and TRBJ1-2; D is undetermined. This CDR3 contains 12 residues. The V end lost 1 base, the J end lost 4 bases, and 4 bases lay between the germline ends. Germline V gives CDR1 SEHNR, CDR2 FQNEAQ (reference sequence). The DNA of the CDR3 is TGTGCCAGCAGCTTAGACGGCTATGGCTACACCTTC. Translating it yields CASSLDGYGYTF. The variable domain in full, completed from reference TRBV7-9 and TRBJ1-2, reads DTGVSQNPRHKITKRGQNVTFRCDPISEHNRLYWYRQTLGQGPEFLTYFQNEAQLEKSRLLSDRFSAERPKGSFSTLEIQRTEQGDSAMYLCASSLDGYGYTFGSGTRLTVV.

The V and J genes are TRBV5-1 and TRBJ2-1, with TRBD1 matching over 12 bases. The CDR3 has 17 amino acids. V shed 0 bases and J 4 bases; nucleotides not matched to a gene: 5. Germline V gene lookup returns CDR1 SGHRS and CDR2 YFSETQ. The CDR3 nucleotides read TGCGCCAGCAGCTTGGGAGGGACAGGGGGCGCTTACAATGAGCAGTTCTTC. Translating it yields CASSLGGTGGAYNEQFF.

V and J are TRBV5-5 and TRBJ1-5, with no clear D. This CDR3 is built from 16 residues. V shed 0 bases and J shed 2 bases, with 12 bases lying between them. Germline loops: CDR1 SGHKS, CDR2 YYEKEE (reference sequence). For the CDR3, the DNA is TGTGCCAGCAGCTTGGCCTTAATGGCGGGCAATCAGCCCCAGCATTTT. Translated, it gives CASSLALMAGNQPQHF.

Here the CDR3 DNA reads TGTGCCAGCAGCCAAAACCTACGGACAATTGGCTACACCTTC. This sequence encodes CASSQNLRTIGYTF. J is TRBJ1-2 and V is TRBV3-1 (or the pseudogene TRBV3-2); D might be TRBD1 (5 bases). V lost 2 bases and J lost 7, with 14 bases in between. Germline CDR1 LGHDT, CDR2 YNNKEL (reference sequence). The CDR3 is made up of 14 amino acids.

This rearrangement joins TRBV19 to TRBJ2-5; D possibly corresponds to TRBD1 (7 bases). Trimming removed 5 bases from V and 4 bases from J, with 17 bases in between. Germline lookup yields CDR1 LNHDA and CDR2 SQIVND (reference sequence). This CDR3 spans 15 amino acids. The CDR3 DNA follows: TGTGCCAGTAGTTCGTCGGGGGCAGGGGGAGAGACCCAGTACTTC. It encodes CASSSSGAGGETQYF.

The chain carries TRBV7-3 and TRBJ2-3; 13 positions match TRBD2. V was pared by 6 bases and J by 6 bases, with 6 bases of the junction left unmatched. This CDR3 region has 15 residues. Germline V lookup: CDR1 SGHTA, CDR2 FQGTGA. CDR3 in amino acids: CASRRTSGGPDTQYF. In nucleotides, the CDR3 is TGTGCCAGCAGGCGGACTAGCGGGGGCCCGGATACGCAGTATTTT.

This clone showed up just once. The chain employs TRBV2 and TRBJ2-7; 10 nucleotides align to TRBD2. The germline V gene encodes CDR1 SNHLY and CDR2 FYNNEI. V was clipped by 6 bases and J by 10 bases; unmatched bases: 6. There are 12 residues in the CDR3. The CDR3 DNA is TGTGCCAGCAGGGGAACTAGCGGGGTACAGTACGTC. This encodes CASRGTSGVQYV.

This chain connects TRBV6-2 or TRBV6-3 to TRBJ2-7, with D possibly matching TRBD2 (6 bases). CDR3 length: 12 amino acids. V was trimmed by 4 bases and J by 6 bases, leaving 10 bases between them. The V gene's germline CDR1 is MNHEY and CDR2 SVGEGT. The DNA for the CDR3 is TGTGCCAGCAGTTCGGGACTCTTCGAGCAGTACGTC. Encoded protein: CASSSGLFEQYV.

J is TRBJ1-2 and V is TRBV10-3; 8 bases agree with TRBD1. This CDR3 region has 16 residues. V gave up 6 bases and J gave up 7 bases; unmatched junction bases: 16. From germline, CDR1 is ENHRY and CDR2 SYGVKD. Here the CDR3 reads CAISARAGGESGGYTF. The CDR3 DNA reads as TGTGCCATCAGCGCCCGGGCAGGGGGCGAATCGGGTGGCTACACCTTC.

This clone appeared a few times. The rearrangement links TRBV5-1 to TRBJ2-1; D is uncertain. This CDR3 has 14 residues. CDR1 and CDR2 (germline): SGHRS, YFSETQ. V lost 1 base and J lost 0, with 5 bases in between. The CDR3: CASSLMSSYNEQFF. The CDR3 nucleotides read TGCGCCAGCAGCTTGATGAGCTCCTACAATGAGCAGTTCTTC. Based on the CDR3 plus reference TRBV5-1 and TRBJ2-1, the full variable domain is KAGVTQTPRYLIKTRGQQVTLSCSPISGHRSVSWYQQTPGQGLQFLFEYFSETQRNKGNFPGRFSGRQFSNSRSEMNVSTLELGDSALYLCASSLMSSYNEQFFGPGTRLTVL.

The V gene is TRBV5-1, the J gene TRBJ2-2; the match to TRBD1 covers 11 bases. The V gene's germline CDR1 is SGHRS and CDR2 YFSETQ. This CDR3 contains 14 residues. V dropped 7 bases and J dropped 7; count of bases not matched to a gene: 6. The CDR3 DNA reads TGCGCCAGCCTGGACAGGGGGCATAACGGGGAGCTGTTTTTT. It translates to CASLDRGHNGELFF.

The V gene is TRBV11-2, the J gene TRBJ2-3; D may be TRBD2 (5 bases). Trimming removed 0 bases from V and 10 bases from J, with 11 bases in between. There are 13 residues in the CDR3. CDR1 and CDR2 from the germline V gene are SGHAT and FQNNGV. The CDR3 DNA is TGTGCCAGCAGCTTAGATCCAGGAGGAGCGCAGTATTTT. Its translation is CASSLDPGGAQYF.